This T cell receptor (beta chain) stems from a study of Graves' ophthalmopathy and Graves' hyperthyroidism. The study's findings and limits: A 13-signature model separated ophthalmopathy from stable hyperthyroidism, reaching about 91% sensitivity and under 82% specificity cross-validated.

As the template, RNA transcripts were used to amplify TCR beta CDR3 regions. The authors performed first-round RT-PCR with HTBI primers and then a second-round multiplex PCR. TCRdb independently ran MiXCR on the multiplex PCR reads; one entry per CDR3 protein. The table lists about 700,000 distinct CDR3 sequences, 35% to 45% of them singletons. This clonotype was seen many times. Its antigen is not known. Germline CDR1 LNHDA, CDR2 SQIVND (reference sequence). Unmatched junction bases numbered 5, after V lost 6 bases and J lost 4 bases. The CDR3 runs to 13 residues. Patients were diagnosed from clinical symptoms, serum thyroxine, TRAb, thyroid ultrasound and orbital computed tomography. About 10 ml of fresh blood yielded the PBMCs by density gradient.

The TCR originated in an adult man with Graves' ophthalmopathy. The sequenced sample consisted of peripheral blood. The rearrangement links TRBV19 to TRBJ1-2; 7 bases are a match to TRBD1. CDR3 DNA sequence: TGTGCCAGTAGACTGGGACAGATCTATGGCTACACCTTC. It is translated as CASRLGQIYGYTF.